This TCR beta chain emerged from a study of blood T cell repertoires in COVID-19. On the study more broadly: The analysed material was cDNA or gDNA that came from T cells, B-cell-depleted T cells, or PBMCs.

There are many counts of this clone. Germline-derived CDR1 and CDR2 are SQVTM and ANQGSEA. Trimming at V came to 4 bases and at J to 0 bases, leaving 6 bases not matched to a gene. The CDR3 length is 16 residues. Sequencing used immunoSEQ multiplex PCR; TCRdb keeps in-frame clones, though not all of them. Found here are roughly 200,000 clones, around 80% of them singletons; the top ten hold around 7%. This chain uses TRBV29-1 with TRBJ2-6, with 7 bases aligning to TRBD1. The source of this sequence is a man in his 70s with active or convalescent COVID-19. The sequenced sample was peripheral blood. DNA for the CDR3: TGCAGCGTTGCCCAAACAGGGGACTCTGGGGCCAACGTCCTGACTTTC. This sequence encodes CSVAQTGDSGANVLTF. The whole variable domain, remainder taken from reference TRBV29-1 and TRBJ2-6, is SAVISQKPSRDICQRGTSLTIQCQVDSQVTMMFWYRQQPGQSLTLIATANQGSEATYESGFVIDKFPISRPNLTFSTLTVSNMSPEDSSIYLCSVAQTGDSGANVLTFGAGSRLTVL.